These T cell receptor beta chains were read from a single sample in a study of blood T cell repertoires in COVID-19. The repertoire was sequenced with immunoSEQ multiplex PCR; TCRdb's copy has only in-frame clones and lacks some. This sample has 140,000 to 150,000 clones, with 85% to 90% found just once. The sequencing input was peripheral blood. These receptor sequences come from a man aged 18 to 29 with COVID-19, enrolled during active disease. CDR3s include the opening cysteine and the closing phenylalanine or tryptophan. The D gene is left open where the match is weak. Where a row states a size, it is once, few, many or the class of an expanded clone; other rows omit it.

D	V	size	J	CDR3	DNA
NA	TRBV7-9	NA	TRBJ1-2	CASSLVAGNYGYTF	TGTGCCAGCAGCTTAGTGGCGGGGAACTATGGCTACACCTTC
TRBD2	TRBV11-2	NA	TRBJ2-5	CASSLDQGGQETQYF	TGTGCCAGCAGCTTAGATCAGGGAGGGCAAGAGACCCAGTACTTC
NA	TRBV19	once	TRBJ1-1	CASSYTSNTEAFF	TGTGCCAGTAGTTATACTTCAAACACTGAAGCTTTCTTT
NA	TRBV7-9	NA	TRBJ1-1	CASSLNVQATEAFF	TGTGCCAGCAGCTTAAACGTGCAGGCCACTGAAGCTTTCTTT
NA	TRBV28	NA	TRBJ2-7	CASSRPGGYYEQYF	TGTGCCAGCAGTAGGCCGGGGGGCTACTACGAGCAGTACTTC
NA	TRBV9	once	TRBJ1-1	CASSARGGSNTEAFF	TGTGCCAGCAGCGCCCGGGGTGGGTCGAACACTGAAGCTTTCTTT
TRBD1	TRBV30	NA	TRBJ1-2	CAWSKGQGILHLNYGYTF	TGTGCCTGGAGCAAGGGACAGGGGATCCTCCACCTTAACTATGGCTACACCTTC
TRBD2	TRBV7-6	NA	TRBJ2-1	CASSLRLADYNEQFF	TGTGCCAGCAGCTTAAGGCTAGCGGACTACAATGAGCAGTTCTTC
TRBD1	TRBV6-5	NA	TRBJ1-1	CASRGQGDTEAFF	TGTGCCAGCAGGGGACAGGGGGACACTGAAGCTTTCTTT
TRBD1	TRBV4-3	NA	TRBJ1-1	CASSQDLGGQALLNTEAFF	TGCGCCAGCAGCCAAGATCTAGGGGGACAGGCCTTATTGAACACTGAAGCTTTCTTT
NA	TRBV12-2	few	TRBJ2-7	CASRLARSSSYEQYF	TGTGCAAGTCGCTTAGCGAGGAGCAGCTCCTACGAGCAGTACTTC
NA	TRBV9	NA	TRBJ2-2	CASSVDEISGDGELFF	TGTGCCAGCAGCGTAGATGAGATTTCAGGCGACGGGGAGCTGTTTTTT
TRBD2	TRBV4-1	NA	TRBJ2-4	CASSQESGRGMKNIQYF	TGCGCCAGCAGCCAAGAGTCAGGGAGGGGCATGAAAAACATTCAGTACTTC
NA	TRBV28	NA	TRBJ1-6	CASSPHGDILFSPLHF	TGTGCCAGCAGCCCCCACGGGGACATTTTGTTTTCACCCCTCCACTTT
TRBD2	TRBV30	NA	TRBJ2-3	CAWSATYSGSGTDTQYF	TGTGCCTGGAGTGCGACCTATAGCGGGAGTGGTACAGATACGCAGTATTTT
NA	TRBV7-3	NA	TRBJ1-2	CASSHPDGDGYTF	TGTGCCAGCAGCCACCCAGACGGGGATGGCTACACCTTC
TRBD1	TRBV7-2	NA	TRBJ1-2	CASSLAWDSSYGYTF	TGTGCCAGCAGCTTAGCTTGGGACAGTTCCTATGGCTACACCTTC
NA	TRBV6-5	NA	TRBJ1-1	CASSYSEGSNTEAFF	TGTGCCAGCAGTTACTCGGAGGGATCGAACACTGAAGCTTTCTTT
TRBD2	TRBV15	few	TRBJ2-1	CATRAVGAGVHNEQFF	TGTGCCACCAGAGCCGTGGGAGCGGGAGTGCACAATGAGCAGTTCTTC
NA	TRBV27	NA	TRBJ2-3	CASRSAGSGDTQYF	TGTGCCAGCCGCTCCGCGGGGTCCGGCGATACGCAGTATTTT
TRBD1	TRBV6-5	NA	TRBJ2-7	CASSLGQETYEQYF	TGTGCCAGCAGTTTGGGACAGGAGACCTACGAGCAGTACTTC